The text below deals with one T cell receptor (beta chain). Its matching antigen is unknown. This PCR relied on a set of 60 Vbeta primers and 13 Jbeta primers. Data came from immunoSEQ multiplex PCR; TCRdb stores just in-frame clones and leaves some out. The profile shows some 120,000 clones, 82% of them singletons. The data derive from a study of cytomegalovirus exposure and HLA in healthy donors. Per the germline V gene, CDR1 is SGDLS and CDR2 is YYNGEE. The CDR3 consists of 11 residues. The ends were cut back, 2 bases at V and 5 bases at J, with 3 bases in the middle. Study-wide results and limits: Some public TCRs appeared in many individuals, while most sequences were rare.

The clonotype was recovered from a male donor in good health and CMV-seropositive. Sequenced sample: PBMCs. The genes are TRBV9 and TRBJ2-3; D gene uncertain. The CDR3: CASSVRDTQYF. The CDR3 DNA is TGTGCCAGCAGCGTCCGAGATACGCAGTATTTT.